This T cell receptor beta chain was retrieved from a study of T cell repertoires in ileal Crohn's disease. The wider study: Postoperative therapy was given to about half: 11 thiopurines, 18 anti-TNF agents.

Sequenced by immunoSEQ multiplex PCR; TCRdb stores in-frame clones only, minus some. The sample lists around 13,000 clones; roughly 84% were seen once. In germline, CDR1 is SGHAT, CDR2 FQNNGV. The CDR3 runs 13 residues. V shed 6 bases and J shed 2 bases, with 8 bases lying between them. The source of this sequence is an adult with Crohn's disease. This sequence joins TRBV11-2 and TRBJ1-3, with D unclear. Sequencing was performed on ileal tissue. CDR3 nucleotide sequence: TGTGCCAGCAGTCTGAGCGCTGGAAACACCATATATTTT. This sequence encodes CASSLSAGNTIYF.